The subject of this entry is one TCR beta chain. Antigen specificity is unknown. TCRdb ran MiXCR on the reads and lists one entry per CDR3 protein. The sample holds hundreds of thousands of distinct CDR3 sequences, about 42% seen once. The entry originates in a study of T cell repertoires in cytomegalovirus infection. The CDR3 sequence is 17 residues long. With 7 bases clipped from V and 4 bases from J, the junction kept 9 bases outside the gene matches. The J gene is TRBJ2-1, the V gene TRBV12-3 or TRBV12-4; TRBD2 agrees at 14 bases. Sequenced here: cultured PBMCs, sampled from culture after CMV antigen stimulation. The receptor was isolated from a human donor in good health (CMV status not recorded). Some clones in this sample may be carry-over from other donors' samples. The CDR3 sequence is CASIHGLAGGTYNEQFF. CDR3 nucleotides: TGTGCCAGCATTCATGGACTAGCGGGGGGCACATACAATGAGCAGTTCTTC.